This T cell receptor (beta chain) was recovered during a study of shared clonotypes between healthy human individuals. V was pared by 2 bases and J by 6 bases, with 6 bases of the junction left unmatched. CDR1 and CDR2 (germline): MNHEY, SVGAGI. CDR3 length equals 16 residues. Sequencing was performed with immunoSEQ multiplex PCR; in TCRdb, only in-frame clones are kept and a portion is missing. Among hundreds of thousands of clones listed, around 75% were seen once. Sample: PBMCs. This clonotype originated in a woman aged 35 to 49 in good health. Some clones in this sample may be carry-over from other donors' samples. The gene calls are TRBV6-5 and TRBJ2-2, with 10 positions matching TRBD2. CDR3 nucleotide sequence: TGTGCCAGCAGTTACCTGTCTAGCGGGAGTTCCGGGGAGCTGTTTTTT. It yields the protein CASSYLSSGSSGELFF.